This T cell receptor (beta chain) stems from a study of T cells in Graves' hyperthyroidism and ophthalmopathy. Between the trimmed V and J ends, which lost 4 bases and 2 bases, there was a span of 19 bases. CDR1 and CDR2 from the germline V gene are SGHRS and YFSETQ. The CDR3 totals 16 residues. The CDR3 regions of TCR beta were amplified from RNA transcripts. In the first-round RT-PCR of the TCR CDR3, the HTBI primer set was used. A single record per CDR3 protein comes from TCRdb applying MiXCR to the multiplex PCR reads. The table records 500,000 to 600,000 distinct CDR3 sequences, 46% of them present only once. Study conclusions and caveats: Blood also carried most thyroid clonotypes expanded above 0.001. Before onset, ophthalmopathy was predicted by the model a median around 6.2 months earlier.

There are a few counts of this clonotype. Its specificity is unknown. The sequenced sample was peripheral blood or thyroid tissue (not recorded which). The clonotype comes from an adult woman with Graves' disease, either hyperthyroidism or ophthalmopathy (not recorded which). The chain employs TRBV5-1 and TRBJ2-7; D is uncertain. CDR3 in amino acids: CASSPDLGGLPYEQYF. In nucleotides, the CDR3 is TGCGCCAGCAGCCCTGATCTGGGCGGCCTACCCTACGAGCAGTACTTC.